The 27 T cell receptor beta chains listed next were all sequenced from one sample in a study of shared clonotypes between healthy human individuals. TCRdb's copy holds only in-frame clones and misses some; the assay was immunoSEQ multiplex PCR. The profile shows hundreds of thousands of clones, around 67% of them singletons. Sequenced input: memory CD4+ T cells sorted from blood. Subset denoted: CD45RA-negative fraction. These receptors were obtained from a woman in her twenties or thirties in good health.

J is TRBJ2-7 and V is TRBV5-1; 12 bases are a match to TRBD2. There are 17 residues in the CDR3. With V trimmed by 4 bases and J by 6 bases, 14 bases remained unmatched. Germline assignment: CDR1 SGHRS and CDR2 YFSETQ. CDR3 sequence: CASSGGLAGLPVGEQYF. The CDR3 nucleotides read TGCGCCAGCAGCGGAGGACTAGCGGGGCTCCCCGTCGGCGAGCAGTACTTC.

J is TRBJ2-1 and V is TRBV5-1, with TRBD2 matching 8 bases. The CDR3 sequence is 16 residues long. V shed 2 bases and J 5 bases; nucleotides not matched to a gene: 9. Germline lookup yields CDR1 SGHRS and CDR2 YFSETQ. The CDR3: CASSLSPGLENNEQFF. Here the CDR3 DNA reads TGCGCCAGCAGCTTATCTCCGGGACTAGAGAACAATGAGCAGTTCTTC.

This chain links TRBV19 with TRBJ2-3; D is uncertain. Germline CDR1 reads LNHDA; CDR2 reads SQIVND (reference sequence). The CDR3 runs 12 residues. V dropped 7 bases and J dropped 5 bases, with 10 bases sitting between them. This CDR3 is CASNNRRDTQYF. The CDR3 bases are TGTGCCAGTAATAACCGGCGAGATACGCAGTATTTT.

V gene TRBV15 combines with J gene TRBJ2-7; D possibly corresponds to TRBD2 (5 bases). The germline gives CDR1 LNHNV, CDR2 YYDKDF (reference sequence). V lost 4 bases and J 2 bases, leaving 18 bases between the germline ends. This CDR3 has 16 residues. CDR3 nucleotide sequence: TGTGCCACCAGCACCTCACTAGGAGGCAGGACCTACGAGCAGTACTTC. Translation gives CATSTSLGGRTYEQYF.

This clone came up a few times. The chain links TRBV14 to TRBJ2-5; maybe TRBD2 (7 bases). Germline V gene data show CDR1 as SGHDN and CDR2 as FVKESK. CDR3 length: 15 amino acids. V was cut by 1 base and J by 5 bases, with 14 bases left in between. CDR3 amino acids: CASSQVAGAGETQYF. Here the CDR3 DNA reads TGTGCCAGCAGCCAAGTCGCGGGGGCGGGGGAGACCCAGTACTTC.

The J gene is TRBJ1-5, the V gene TRBV6-1; no firm D call. The CDR3 is made up of 14 amino acids. V dropped 1 base and J dropped 5 bases, with 9 bases sitting between them. Germline values: CDR1 MNHNS, CDR2 SASEGT. The CDR3 sequence: CASSEVRRDQPQHF. In DNA form, the CDR3 reads TGTGCCAGCAGTGAAGTCAGGCGCGATCAGCCCCAGCATTTT.

The chain links TRBV6-1 to TRBJ2-7; D is undetermined. Germline loops: CDR1 MNHNS, CDR2 SASEGT. There are 13 residues in the CDR3. The V gene lost 4 bases and the J gene lost 3 bases, with 10 bases spanning the gap. The CDR3: CASSANSIYEQYF. CDR3 DNA: TGTGCCAGCAGTGCCAACAGCATCTACGAGCAGTACTTC.

This chain links TRBV7-2 with TRBJ2-2; TRBD1 is a possible D gene (6 bases). The V and J ends lost 2 bases and 0 bases respectively, with 7 bases between them. The germline CDR1 and CDR2 sequences are SGHTA and FQGNSA. CDR3 length equals 15 residues. CDR3 in amino acids: CASSLNRANTGELFF. The CDR3 region has the DNA TGTGCCAGCAGCTTAAACAGGGCGAACACCGGGGAGCTGTTTTTT.

V is TRBV30 and J is TRBJ2-7; D is ambiguous. V was trimmed by 0 bases and J by 3 bases, leaving 9 bases between them. Germline V lookup: CDR1 GTSNPN, CDR2 SVGIG (reference sequence). This CDR3 has 13 amino acids. DNA for the CDR3: TGTGCCTGGAGTGTGTCAGCTAACTACGAGCAGTACTTC. Translated: CAWSVSANYEQYF. The full variable domain, in which reference TRBV30 and TRBJ2-7 provide the parts outside the CDR3, is SQTIHQWPATLVQPVGSPLSLECTVEGTSNPNLYWYRQAAGRGLQLLFYSVGIGQISSEVPQNLSASRPQDRQFILSSKKLLLSDSGFYLCAWSVSANYEQYFGPGTRLTVT.

In nucleotides, the CDR3 is TGTGCCAGCAGTTGGACAGCCCAAGAGACCCAGTACTTC. Translated, it gives CASSWTAQETQYF. The chain couples TRBV27 to TRBJ2-5; possibly TRBD1 for D (6 bases). Germline V gene sequence: CDR1 MNHEY, CDR2 SMNVEV (reference sequence). Deletions cut 4 bases from V and 1 base from J, with 7 bases between. The CDR3 extends over 13 amino acids.

The chain combines TRBV2 with TRBJ1-2, with unresolved D. The CDR3 runs to 15 residues. Trimming left V 6 bases short and J 3 bases short, with 17 bases between. In germline, CDR1 is SNHLY, CDR2 FYNNEI. CDR3 protein: CASRPGPGEYYGYTF. In nucleotides, the CDR3 is TGTGCCAGCAGGCCGGGCCCGGGAGAATACTATGGCTACACCTTC.

This chain links TRBV2 with TRBJ2-1, with no clear D. The CDR3 covers 12 residues. Trimming took 5 bases from V and 8 from J, leaving 10 bases between them. Looked up from germline, CDR1 is SNHLY and CDR2 is FYNNEI. The CDR3 DNA reads TGTGCCAGCAGTACGTATGGGGATGAGCAGTTCTTC. Translation gives CASSTYGDEQFF.

The rearrangement links TRBV7-9 to TRBJ2-7; 8 bases align to TRBD2. Germline values: CDR1 SEHNR, CDR2 FQNEAQ (reference sequence). This CDR3 is built from 15 residues. V shed 4 bases and J 4 bases; nucleotides not matched to a gene: 9. In nucleotides, the CDR3 is TGTGCCAGCAGCTCTACCACGGGACTAGTTTACGAGCAGTACTTC. It specifies CASSSTTGLVYEQYF.

CDR3 in amino acids: CASRLSLTDTQYF. CDR3 nucleotide sequence: TGTGCCAGCAGGCTATCCCTCACAGATACGCAGTATTTT. V gene TRBV28 combines with J gene TRBJ2-3; D gene ambiguous. The CDR3 has 13 residues. Trimming took off 6 bases at V and 2 bases at J, with 9 bases between the two ends. Germline V gene lookup returns CDR1 MDHEN and CDR2 SYDVKM. Filled out from reference TRBV28 and TRBJ2-3, the complete variable domain reads DVKVTQSSRYLVKRTGEKVFLECVQDMDHENMFWYRQDPGLGLRLIYFSYDVKMKEKGDIPEGYSVSREKKERFSLILESASTNQTSMYLCASRLSLTDTQYFGPGTRLTVL.

The V call is TRBV6-1, the J call TRBJ2-1, with D perhaps TRBD2 (5 bases). Germline CDR1 MNHNS, CDR2 SASEGT. There are 12 residues in the CDR3. V lost 1 base, J lost 12 bases, and 10 bases lay in between. The CDR3 nucleotides read TGTGCCAGCAGTGAAGGAGGAGGCCTGCAGTTCTTC. It encodes CASSEGGGLQFF.

J is TRBJ2-5 and V is TRBV5-4, with D perhaps TRBD1 (6 bases). V gave up 4 bases and J gave up 2 bases, with 9 bases separating them. The CDR3 extends over 13 amino acids. Germline V gives CDR1 SGHNT, CDR2 YYREEE (reference sequence). The CDR3 here is CASSAGTQETQYF. The CDR3 DNA sequence: TGTGCCAGCAGCGCCGGGACACAAGAGACCCAGTACTTC.

This clone was seen more than once but under ten times. The chain carries TRBV7-8 and TRBJ2-3; D remains ambiguous. The CDR3 sequence is 16 residues long. Trimming took off 1 base at V and 0 bases at J, with 11 bases between the two ends. Germline V gene sequence: CDR1 SGHVS, CDR2 FQNEAQ. CDR3: CASSLGASLSTDTQYF. The CDR3 DNA reads TGTGCCAGCAGCTTAGGAGCTAGTTTGAGCACAGATACGCAGTATTTT.

The CDR3 nucleotides are TGTGCCAGCTCACCAAATGCCTACTCTGGGGCCAACGTCCTGACTTTC. This sequence encodes CASSPNAYSGANVLTF. J is TRBJ2-6 and V is TRBV18; D gene uncertain. Trimming shortened V by 2 bases and J by 0 bases, and 8 bases separated the two germline ends. CDR3 size: 16 residues. The germline V gene has CDR1 KGHSH and CDR2 LQKENI.

There are a few counts of this clone. The sample carries other DNA sequences with the same CDR3. This chain uses TRBV7-9 with TRBJ1-5, with TRBD1 as a possible D gene (6 bases). Trimming took off 1 base at V and 4 bases at J, with 8 bases between the two ends. CDR1 is SEHNR, CDR2 FQNEAQ, per germline (reference sequence). This CDR3 spans 14 amino acids. CDR3 nucleotide sequence: TGTGCCAGCAGCTTAGACAGGGATAATCAGCCCCAGCATTTT. Amino acids: CASSLDRDNQPQHF.

This clone occurred a few times. This sequence joins TRBV28 and TRBJ2-4; 13 nucleotides line up with TRBD2. This CDR3 spans 18 amino acids. V lost 6 bases, J lost 0 bases, and 8 bases stayed unmatched. Germline loops: CDR1 MDHEN, CDR2 SYDVKM. The DNA for the CDR3 is TGTGCCAGCAGATGGGGGACTAGCGGGACAATAGCCAAAAACATTCAGTACTTC. Protein sequence: CASRWGTSGTIAKNIQYF.

This chain connects TRBV7-9 to TRBJ1-1, with D uncertain. V gave up 1 base and J gave up 10 bases, with 10 bases separating them. Germline V gene sequence: CDR1 SEHNR, CDR2 FQNEAQ (reference sequence). The CDR3 is made up of 12 amino acids. CDR3 nucleotide sequence: TGTGCCAGCAGCTTAGACGGGATCGGAGCTTTCTTT. It encodes CASSLDGIGAFF.

V is TRBV28 and J is TRBJ2-7, with D perhaps TRBD1 (6 bases). CDR3 length: 12 amino acids. In germline, CDR1 is MDHEN, CDR2 SYDVKM. V lost 7 bases to trimming and J lost 4 bases, with 11 bases between them. CDR3 in DNA: TGTGCCAGCACCACCACAGGGTACGAGCAGTACTTC. Residues: CASTTTGYEQYF.

J is TRBJ2-7 and V is TRBV27; 8 bases align to TRBD2. The CDR3 is 14 residues long. V was pared by 6 bases and J by 7 bases, with 11 bases of the junction left unmatched. CDR1 and CDR2 (germline): MNHEY, SMNVEV (reference sequence). The CDR3 spells CASRVAGPAGEQYF. CDR3 nucleotides: TGTGCCAGCAGGGTAGCGGGACCTGCGGGAGAGCAGTACTTC.

V usage is TRBV6-5 and J usage is TRBJ2-1, with D possibly matching TRBD2 (5 bases). The V gene's germline CDR1 is MNHEY and CDR2 SVGAGI. The CDR3 extends over 15 amino acids. V shed 0 bases and J shed 7 bases, with 13 bases lying between them. This CDR3 reads CASSYSSAQTNEQFF. The CDR3 DNA reads TGTGCCAGCAGTTACTCTAGCGCGCAGACGAATGAGCAGTTCTTC.

This rearrangement joins TRBV28 to TRBJ2-2, with 7 bases lining up with TRBD1. V gave up 5 bases and J gave up 0 bases; unmatched junction bases: 3. The CDR3 length is 15 residues. Germline assignment: CDR1 MDHEN and CDR2 SYDVKM. The CDR3: CASSETGANTGELFF. The CDR3 DNA reads TGTGCCAGCAGTGAAACAGGGGCGAACACCGGGGAGCTGTTTTTT.

The chain links TRBV21-1 to TRBJ2-1; whether TRBD2, the table's D call, matches the DNA was not checked. TRBV21-1 is termed a pseudogene. CDR3 size: 15 residues. Here the CDR3 reads CASSKAGGSYNEQFF. The CDR3 DNA follows: TGTGCCAGCAGCAAAGCGGGAGGTTCATACAATGAGCAGTTCTTC.

In its sample, this clone was seen many times. J is TRBJ1-5 and V is TRBV30; TRBD1 agrees at 7 bases. The germline gives CDR1 GTSNPN, CDR2 SVGIG (reference sequence). The CDR3 consists of 15 residues. After removal of 1 base from V and 3 bases from J, the junction contained 6 bases not matched to a gene. CDR3 region: CAWSGPGTVNQPQHF. For the CDR3, the DNA is TGTGCCTGGAGTGGACCCGGGACAGTCAATCAGCCCCAGCATTTT. The complete variable domain, with remaining parts taken from reference TRBV30 and TRBJ1-5, reads SQTIHQWPATLVQPVGSPLSLECTVEGTSNPNLYWYRQAAGRGLQLLFYSVGIGQISSEVPQNLSASRPQDRQFILSSKKLLLSDSGFYLCAWSGPGTVNQPQHFGDGTRLSIL.